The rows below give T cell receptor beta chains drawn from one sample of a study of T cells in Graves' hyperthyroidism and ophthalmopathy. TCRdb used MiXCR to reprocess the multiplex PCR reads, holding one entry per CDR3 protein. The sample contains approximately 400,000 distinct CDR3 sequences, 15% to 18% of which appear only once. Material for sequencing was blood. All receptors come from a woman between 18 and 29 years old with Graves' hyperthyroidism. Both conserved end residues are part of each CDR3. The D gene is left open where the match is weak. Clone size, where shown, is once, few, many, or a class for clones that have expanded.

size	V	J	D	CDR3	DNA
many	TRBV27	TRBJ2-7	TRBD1	CASGGQAPYEQYF	TGTGCCAGCGGGGGACAGGCCCCCTACGAGCAGTACTTC
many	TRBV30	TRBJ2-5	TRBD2	CACQDPGLAGWRLETQYF	TGTGCCTGCCAGGACCCGGGACTAGCGGGATGGCGGTTGGAGACCCAGTACTTC
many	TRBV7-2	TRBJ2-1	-	CASSLWRHNEQFF	TGTGCCAGCAGCTTATGGAGACACAATGAGCAGTTCTTC
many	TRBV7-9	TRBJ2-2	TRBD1	CASSSVRTGGANTGELFF	TGTGCCAGCAGCTCAGTAAGAACAGGGGGCGCGAACACCGGGGAGCTGTTTTTT
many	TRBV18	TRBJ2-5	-	CASSSQNGDQETQYF	TGTGCCAGCTCATCCCAAAACGGGGACCAAGAGACCCAGTACTTC
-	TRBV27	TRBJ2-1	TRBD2	CASSFGSGRAGDEQFF	TGTGCCAGCAGTTTTGGTAGCGGGAGGGCCGGCGATGAGCAGTTCTTC
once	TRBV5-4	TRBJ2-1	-	CASSLDVWYNEQFF	TGTGCCAGCAGCTTGGACGTCTGGTACAATGAGCAGTTCTTC
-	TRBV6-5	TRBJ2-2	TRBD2	CASSFPGGRAAGELFF	TGTGCCAGCAGTTTTCCTGGGGGGAGGGCCGCCGGGGAGCTGTTTTTT
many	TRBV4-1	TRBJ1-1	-	CASSQVDMGWVNTEAFF	TGCGCCAGCAGCCAAGTTGACATGGGGTGGGTGAACACTGAAGCTTTCTTT
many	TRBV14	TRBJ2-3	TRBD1	CASSPPRDRESDTQYF	TGTGCCAGCAGCCCCCCCCGGGACAGGGAGTCAGATACGCAGTATTTT
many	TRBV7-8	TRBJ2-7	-	CASSAQYEQYF	TGTGCCAGCAGCGCCCAATACGAGCAGTACTTC
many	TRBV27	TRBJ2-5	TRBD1	CASSITTGGRETQYF	TGTGCCAGCAGTATAACTACAGGGGGTCGAGAGACCCAGTACTTC
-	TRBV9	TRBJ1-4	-	CASSGGQQGNEKLFF	TGTGCCAGCAGCGGTGGACAGCAAGGAAATGAAAAACTGTTTTTT
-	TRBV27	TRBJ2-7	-	CASRSTISRVEQYF	TGTGCCAGCAGGAGCACAATTAGTCGGGTAGAGCAGTACTTC
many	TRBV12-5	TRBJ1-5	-	CASGLVHGGNQPQHF	TGTGCTAGTGGTTTGGTACATGGTGGGAATCAGCCCCAGCATTTT
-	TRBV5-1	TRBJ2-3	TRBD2	CASSLGGLADTDTQYF	TGCGCCAGCAGCTTAGGGGGACTAGCGGACACAGATACGCAGTATTTT
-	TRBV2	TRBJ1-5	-	CATSESFNQPQHF	TGTGCCACTTCCGAGTCTTTCAATCAGCCCCAGCATTTT
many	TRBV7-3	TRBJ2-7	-	CASSLRGVRAYEQYF	TGTGCCAGCAGCCTCCGTGGGGTCAGGGCGTACGAGCAGTACTTC
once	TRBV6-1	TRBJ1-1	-	CASRKEAGGLEAFF	TGTGCCAGCAGGAAAGAGGCGGGGGGACTTGAAGCTTTCTTT
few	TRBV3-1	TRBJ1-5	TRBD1	CASSQDLGGQGSQPQHF	TGTGCCAGCAGCCAAGATCTTGGGGGACAGGGCTCTCAGCCCCAGCATTTT
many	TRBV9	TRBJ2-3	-	CASSVEKSTDTQYF	TGTGCCAGCAGCGTAGAGAAGTCCACAGATACGCAGTATTTT
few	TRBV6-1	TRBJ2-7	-	CASRTLVERSEQYF	TGTGCCAGCAGAACCCTAGTGGAGCGAAGCGAGCAGTACTTC
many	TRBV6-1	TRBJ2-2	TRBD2	CASSDLRAGGPGELFF	TGTGCCAGCAGTGACCTTAGAGCGGGGGGCCCCGGGGAGCTGTTTTTT
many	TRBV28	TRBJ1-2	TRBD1	CASSLWGQGKGYTF	TGTGCCAGCAGTTTATGGGGACAGGGGAAAGGCTACACCTTC
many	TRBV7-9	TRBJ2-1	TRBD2	CASSQLAGAPHNEQFF	TGTGCCAGCAGCCAACTAGCGGGGGCCCCACACAATGAGCAGTTCTTC